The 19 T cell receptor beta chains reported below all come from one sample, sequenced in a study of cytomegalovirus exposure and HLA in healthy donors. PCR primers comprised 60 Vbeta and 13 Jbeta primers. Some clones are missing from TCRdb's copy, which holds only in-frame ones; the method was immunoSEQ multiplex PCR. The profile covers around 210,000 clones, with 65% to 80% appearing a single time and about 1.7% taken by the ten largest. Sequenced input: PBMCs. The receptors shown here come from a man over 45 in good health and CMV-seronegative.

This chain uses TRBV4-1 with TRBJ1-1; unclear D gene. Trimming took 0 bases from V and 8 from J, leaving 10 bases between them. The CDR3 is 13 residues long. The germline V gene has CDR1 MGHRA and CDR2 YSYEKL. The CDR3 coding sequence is TGCGCCAGCAGCCAAGATCCAGGTACCGAAGCTTTCTTT. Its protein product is CASSQDPGTEAFF.

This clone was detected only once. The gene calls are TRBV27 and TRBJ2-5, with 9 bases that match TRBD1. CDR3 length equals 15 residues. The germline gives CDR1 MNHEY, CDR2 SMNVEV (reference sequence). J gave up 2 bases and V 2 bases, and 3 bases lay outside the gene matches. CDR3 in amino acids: CASSLDRGFQETQYF. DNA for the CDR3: TGTGCCAGCAGTTTAGACAGGGGGTTTCAAGAGACCCAGTACTTC.

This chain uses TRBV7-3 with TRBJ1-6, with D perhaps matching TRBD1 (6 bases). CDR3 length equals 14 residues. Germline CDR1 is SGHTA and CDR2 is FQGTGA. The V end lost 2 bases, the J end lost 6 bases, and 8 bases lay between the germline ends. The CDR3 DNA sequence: TGTGCCAGCAGCTTAGGACAGATTAATTCACCCCTCCACTTT. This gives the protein CASSLGQINSPLHF.

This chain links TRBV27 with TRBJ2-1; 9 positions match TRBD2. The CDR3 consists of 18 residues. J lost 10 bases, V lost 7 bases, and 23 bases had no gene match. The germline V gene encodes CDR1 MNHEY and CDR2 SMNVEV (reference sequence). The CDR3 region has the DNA TGTGCCAGCACCATCGGGATAGCGGGAGCTAAATTGGGAGGGGAGCAGTTCTTC. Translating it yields CASTIGIAGAKLGGEQFF.

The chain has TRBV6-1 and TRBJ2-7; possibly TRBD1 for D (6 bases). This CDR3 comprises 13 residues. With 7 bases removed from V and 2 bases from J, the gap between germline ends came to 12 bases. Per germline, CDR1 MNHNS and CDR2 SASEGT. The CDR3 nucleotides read TGTGCCAGCACGACAGGCACTACCTACGAGCAGTACTTC. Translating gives CASTTGTTYEQYF.

The chain's CDR3 is CASTLTGGRETQYF. The CDR3 DNA sequence: TGTGCCAGCACCCTTACAGGGGGGAGAGAGACCCAGTACTTC. The gene calls are TRBV6-1 and TRBJ2-5, with 8 bases fitting TRBD1. The CDR3 length is 14 residues. V shed 7 bases and J 4 bases; nucleotides not matched to a gene: 8. In germline, CDR1 is MNHNS, CDR2 SASEGT.

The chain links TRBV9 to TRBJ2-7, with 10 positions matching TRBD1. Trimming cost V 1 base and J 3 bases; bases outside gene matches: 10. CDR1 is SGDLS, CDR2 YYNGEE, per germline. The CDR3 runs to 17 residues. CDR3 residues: CASSVSINGTGDYEQYF. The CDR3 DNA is TGTGCCAGCAGCGTATCTATTAACGGGACAGGGGACTACGAGCAGTACTTC.

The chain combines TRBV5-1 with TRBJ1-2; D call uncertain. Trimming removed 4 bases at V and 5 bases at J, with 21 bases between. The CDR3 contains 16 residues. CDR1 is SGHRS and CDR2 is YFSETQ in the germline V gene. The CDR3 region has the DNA TGCGCCAGCAGCCACGGAAGGGAGCCTATGCGATATGGCTACACCTTC. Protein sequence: CASSHGREPMRYGYTF.

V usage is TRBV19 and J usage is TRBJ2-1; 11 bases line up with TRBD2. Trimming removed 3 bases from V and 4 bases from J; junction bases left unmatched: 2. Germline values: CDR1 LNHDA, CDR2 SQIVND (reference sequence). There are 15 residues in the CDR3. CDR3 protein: CASSMGLAAYNEQFF. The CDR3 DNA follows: TGTGCCAGTAGTATGGGACTAGCGGCTTACAATGAGCAGTTCTTC.

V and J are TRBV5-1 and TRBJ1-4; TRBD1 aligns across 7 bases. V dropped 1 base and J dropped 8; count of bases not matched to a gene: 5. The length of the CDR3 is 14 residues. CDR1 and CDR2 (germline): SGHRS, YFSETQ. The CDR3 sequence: CASSLSTGREKLFF. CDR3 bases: TGCGCCAGCAGCTTGTCGACAGGGCGGGAAAAACTGTTTTTT.

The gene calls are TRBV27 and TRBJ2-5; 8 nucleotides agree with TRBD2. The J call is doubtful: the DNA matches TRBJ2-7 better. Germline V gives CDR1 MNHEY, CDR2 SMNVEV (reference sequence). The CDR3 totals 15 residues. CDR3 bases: TGTGCCAGCAGTTTAAACGCGGGAGGTCGCTACGAGCAGTACTTC. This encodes CASSLNAGGRYEQYF.

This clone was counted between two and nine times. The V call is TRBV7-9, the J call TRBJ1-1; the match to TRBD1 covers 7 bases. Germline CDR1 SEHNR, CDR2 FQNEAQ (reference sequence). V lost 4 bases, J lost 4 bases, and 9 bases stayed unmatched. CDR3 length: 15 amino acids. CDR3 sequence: CASSSTGSVVTEAFF. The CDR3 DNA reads TGTGCCAGCAGCTCGACAGGGAGTGTCGTCACTGAAGCTTTCTTT.

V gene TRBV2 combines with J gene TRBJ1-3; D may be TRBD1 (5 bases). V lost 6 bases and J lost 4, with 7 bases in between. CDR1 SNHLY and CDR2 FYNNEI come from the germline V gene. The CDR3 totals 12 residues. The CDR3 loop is CASSSGGNTIYF. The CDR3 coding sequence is TGTGCCAGCAGCTCAGGGGGAAACACCATATATTTT.

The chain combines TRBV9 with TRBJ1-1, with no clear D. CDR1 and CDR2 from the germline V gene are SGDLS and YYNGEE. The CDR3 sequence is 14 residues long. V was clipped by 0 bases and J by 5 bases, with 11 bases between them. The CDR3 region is CASSVEPERTEAFF. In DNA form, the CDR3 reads TGTGCCAGCAGCGTAGAGCCAGAGAGGACTGAAGCTTTCTTT.

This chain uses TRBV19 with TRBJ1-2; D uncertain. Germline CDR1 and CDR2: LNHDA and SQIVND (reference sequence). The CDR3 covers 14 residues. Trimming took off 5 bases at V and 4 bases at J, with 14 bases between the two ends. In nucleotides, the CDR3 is TGTGCCAGTAGTCCCTCTACAGTGGTCTATGGCTACACCTTC. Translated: CASSPSTVVYGYTF.

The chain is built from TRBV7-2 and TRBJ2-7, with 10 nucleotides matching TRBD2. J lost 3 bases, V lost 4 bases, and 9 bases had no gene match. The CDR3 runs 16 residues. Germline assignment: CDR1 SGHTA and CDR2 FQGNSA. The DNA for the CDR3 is TGTGCCAGCAGCTCCGTGTGGACTAGCGGAGGCTACGAGCAGTACTTC. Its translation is CASSSVWTSGGYEQYF.

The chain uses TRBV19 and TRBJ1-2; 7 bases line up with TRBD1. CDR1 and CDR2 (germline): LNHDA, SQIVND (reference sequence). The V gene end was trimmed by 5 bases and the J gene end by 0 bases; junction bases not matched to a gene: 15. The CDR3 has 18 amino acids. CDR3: CASSVWGPGGTSNYGYTF. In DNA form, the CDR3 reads TGTGCCAGTAGTGTCTGGGGGCCAGGGGGAACATCTAACTATGGCTACACCTTC.

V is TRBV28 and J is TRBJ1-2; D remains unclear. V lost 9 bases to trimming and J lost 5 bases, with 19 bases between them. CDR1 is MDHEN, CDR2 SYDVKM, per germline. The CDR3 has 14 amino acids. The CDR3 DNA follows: TGTGCCAGTAATACAGCCACTCTCGAATATGGCTACACCTTC. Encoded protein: CASNTATLEYGYTF.

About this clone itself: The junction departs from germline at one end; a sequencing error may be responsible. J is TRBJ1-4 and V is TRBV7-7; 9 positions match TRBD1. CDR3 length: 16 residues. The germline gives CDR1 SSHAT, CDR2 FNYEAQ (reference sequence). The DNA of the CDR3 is TGTGCTAGCAGCTTAGACCCGGGACAGGGACGGGAAAAACTGTTTTTT. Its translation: CASSLDPGQGREKLFF.